The clone carrying this T cell receptor beta chain was detected many times. Its target is not known. Template switching by 5'RACE produced TCR cDNA, adding a universal primer site and UMIs. TCRdb recomputed calls from the 5' RACE reads with MiXCR, one row per CDR3 protein. Found here are about 75,000 distinct CDR3 sequences, more than 5.5% of them singletons; the top ten hold approximately 31%. V dropped 2 bases and J dropped 2 bases, with 7 bases sitting between them. From germline, CDR1 is MNHEY and CDR2 SMNVEV (reference sequence). The length of the CDR3 is 13 residues. The sample comes from a study of T cells after yellow fever vaccination. Study-wide results and limits: Post-booster repertoires contained most primary-vaccination clones again (roughly 95% CD4, about 90% CD8). The secondary response was weaker but peaked faster, day 5 versus 15. Contamination by abundant bulk-population clonotypes could be present in FACS-sorted repertoires.

J is TRBJ2-7 and V is TRBV27; D call uncertain. Sequencing was performed on CD8+ T cells sorted from PBMCs, taken roughly 10 days after the first yellow fever vaccination. This TCR was sampled from a young man who received the YFV17D yellow fever vaccine. CDR3 nucleotides: TGTGCCAGCAGTTTACAGTTGGCCTACGAGCAGTACTTC. This sequence encodes CASSLQLAYEQYF.